This TCR beta chain was recorded in a study of T cell clonality in common variable immunodeficiency. Here immunoSEQ multiplex PCR was the method, and the copy in TCRdb shows in-frame clones only, minus some. The profile covers around 57,000 clones, none occurring a single time. This clone has at least ten counts. The sequence runs out 3 residues before the end of the CDR3; the remainder is reconstructed from the germline J gene. The CDR3 loop spans 14 amino acids. Per the germline V gene, CDR1 is DFQATT and CDR2 is SNEGSKA (reference sequence). Trimming took 6 bases from V and 5 from J, leaving 18 bases between them.

The chain uses TRBV20-1 and TRBJ2-3; D may be TRBD2 (5 bases). The source is a person between 18 and 75 years old in good health. Specimen: peripheral blood mononuclear cells. Incomplete CDR3 DNA: TGCAGTGCCAGTCCTGGAACCGGGGAAGATACG. This encodes CSASPGTGEDT. The full CDR3 protein reads CSASPGTGEDTQYF.